This TCR beta chain stems from a study of blood T cells in healthy people across ages (dated by TCRdb to the mid-2010s). About the investigation overall: Template switching captured roughly one uniquely barcoded TCR beta cDNA molecule per two T cells in model experiments. Age-related changes in TCR beta repertoire diversity were measured in the study by deep sequencing normalized with unique cDNA molecular identifiers. The donors were divided into four age groups: young (average around 16 years), middle-aged (almost 40), aged (under 70) and long-lived (more than 75). For two donors (one aged 18 to 30 and one aged 80 or older), the study analyzed two additional independent replicas of 1 million unique cDNA reads from the same blood draw. Beyond this particular receptor, the publication reports: Since profiling was done on bulk unsorted PBMCs, naive and antigen-experienced compartments could not be conclusively compared. Donor CMV infection status was unknown, potentially confounding age-related changes in expanded clonotypes. The long-lived group showed more naive CD4+ T cells, fewer expanded clones and increased TCR diversity than the aged group, suggesting age selection. As age increased, observed TCR beta diversity per million T cells dropped in a roughly linear way, and a significant reduction was already evident by age about 40. Observed TCR beta diversity correlated strongly with the percentage of naive T cells measured by flow cytometry. Estimates of total diversity based on one million sequenced T cells were considered lower bounds and underestimates.

The method was 5' RACE. The data were produced on an Illumina HiSeq 2500. A second about 7 to 12 cycle PCR used a sample-barcoded 5' primer and a J-beta primer mix. A unique molecular identifier was introduced onto each TCR beta cDNA molecule by a template-switch 5' adaptor carrying 12 random nucleotides. Each sample yielded at least 3 million CDR3-containing paired-end reads. First-strand cDNA synthesis was performed from all RNA using the Mint cDNA synthesis kit, with priming by a TRBC-specific oligonucleotide. Following uracil-DNA glycosylase treatment, all cDNA underwent a first 18-cycle PCR with the universal primers M1SS and BC2_uni_R. Concerning the study's data processing: Each sample was normalized by randomly selecting 1 million high-quality reads, each carrying a distinct molecular identifier. Instead of being binned into consensus sequences, reads that shared molecular identifiers were thrown out. MiTCR, run with a Q25 quality threshold and the strictest error-elimination algorithm, handled CDR3 identification, clonotype clustering and error correction. Lower-bound total TCR beta diversity was estimated with a nonparametric unseen species model using Euler transformation. Starting from the raw public reads, TCRdb applied fastp trimming at Q25, assembled clones with MiXCR and retained in-frame beta chains. Each entry merges the rows of one CDR3 protein and shows their most common DNA and genes. These V and J calls originate from TCRdb's pipeline instead of the authors' own analysis. For this sample the table gives 800,000 to 950,000 distinct CDR3 sequences, of which about 29% were detected only once. The top ten clones comprise roughly a tenth of the sample.

The donors were a few dozen Caucasian individuals from Russia, aged 6 to 90 years, who were systemically healthy. Each donor gave approximately 9.3 milliliters of peripheral blood, collected into EDTA-treated Vacutainer tubes. Ficoll-Paque density-gradient centrifugation was used to isolate PBMCs, with at least 7 million per sample. Total RNA was extracted from PBMCs with Trizol reagent, with at least 5 micrograms obtained per sample. For every donor, an aliquot of PBMCs went through flow cytometry to measure the percentages of naive CD45RAhigh/CD27high T cells. To note about this clonotype: Its antigen target is currently unknown. No base-level quality is on record; no much larger clone is a single base apart.

The same sample was also studied in work on T cells of mothers and their children. The second study's paper adds: The donors were nine systemically healthy Caucasian individuals, made up of three mothers and their six children. cDNA synthesis consumed the entire amount of extracted RNA, loaded at around 1.5 ug RNA in each 15 ul reaction. In the second PCR, the M1S primer added sample barcodes and 2-4 random nucleotides. More than 8 million TCR beta CDR3 reads were obtained from each mother, and about 3 million reads were obtained from each child. In both related and unrelated pairs, thymic selection shapes the output of TCR recombination in a similar way, with inherited differences having only a minor effect. Related mother-child pairs always showed normalized repertoire overlap that was slightly higher than in unrelated mother-child pairs, though the difference was never significant. Persistent microchimeric T cell clones were not detected, at a sensitivity of around 95 clones per million clonotypes. Deep NGS was used in the study to compare the TCR beta repertoires of mothers and children and to look for features that separate related mother-child pairs from unrelated individuals. The mean age was roughly 40 +/- 4 years for the mothers and about 10 +/- 4 years for the children. After adapter ligation with NEBNext reagents, the libraries were sequenced on Illumina HiSeq 2000 with 100+100 nt paired-end reads. Mother and child libraries were prepared a month apart and sequenced in separate runs to prevent cross-contamination. Between roughly 500,000 and 2,100,000 distinct TCR beta clonotypes were identified per donor. Naive TCR beta clonotypes were estimated from low-frequency clonotypes matched to each donor's FACS-determined naive share, without sorting.

This TCR was recovered from a middle-aged woman in good health. The specimen sequenced was blood.

The CDR3 is CASSFQGKANEKLFF. DNA sequence: TGTGCCAGCAGTTTTCAGGGGAAAGCTAATGAAAAACTGTTTTTT. The chain is encoded by TRBV12-3 or TRBV12-4 joined to TRBJ1-4; TRBD1 is possibly the D segment (6 matching bases). V loses 3 bases, J loses 3 bases, and the germline ends lie 11 bases apart. The CDR3 holds 15 amino acids from the cysteine to the phenylalanine. CDR3 DNA is the only sequence kept; it has 45 bases, read in frame from the first base.